These 28 T cell receptor beta chains were sequenced from one sample in a study of T-cell memory formation after mild COVID-19. TCRdb reprocessed the 5' RACE reads with MiXCR, giving one entry per CDR3 protein. Of hundreds of thousands of distinct CDR3 sequences in the sample, roughly 18% are singletons; the top ten hold more than 10%. The source material was PBMCs or a T cell subset sorted from them (not recorded which). These receptors were collected from an adult woman who had mild COVID-19 (a few samples of this study predate the infection). Cell type and time point are not known.

CDR3 loop: CSASIRQGEGSGGYTF. Here the CDR3 DNA reads TGCAGTGCTAGCATTCGGCAGGGCGAGGGCTCGGGTGGCTACACCTTC. V gene TRBV20-1 combines with J gene TRBJ1-2; D perhaps matches TRBD1 (5 bases). CDR1 and CDR2 (germline): DFQATT, SNEGSKA (reference sequence). The CDR3 runs 16 residues. Trimming stripped 3 bases from V and 7 bases from J, with 24 bases between.

The CDR3 spells CSVGATAMNTEAFF. The CDR3 coding sequence is TGCAGCGTCGGCGCGACAGCTATGAACACTGAAGCTTTCTTT. This chain joins TRBV29-1 and TRBJ1-1, with D possibly being TRBD1 (5 bases). Looked up from germline, CDR1 is SQVTM and CDR2 is ANQGSEA. Between the trimmed V and J ends, which lost 6 bases and 0 bases, there was a span of 14 bases. The CDR3 has 14 amino acids.

The sample holds many counts of this clonotype. The chain links TRBV5-4 to TRBJ2-1; 8 nucleotides align to TRBD1. Germline lookup yields CDR1 SGHNT and CDR2 YYREEE (reference sequence). The CDR3 has 14 residues. V trimming: 2 bases; J trimming: 6 bases; junction bases outside the gene matches: 4. CDR3 loop: CASSFRDRSNEQFF. The DNA of the CDR3 is TGTGCCAGCAGCTTCCGGGACAGGTCCAATGAGCAGTTCTTC.

This chain connects TRBV20-1 to TRBJ2-7; tentatively, D is TRBD1 or TRBD2 (5 bases each). The CDR3 loop spans 14 amino acids. The V end was cut by 2 bases, the J end by 0 bases, with 11 bases between. Per the germline V gene, CDR1 is DFQATT and CDR2 is SNEGSKA (reference sequence). CDR3 sequence (DNA): TGCAGTGCTAGAAGAGGGGATGGCTCCTACGAGCAGTACTTC. It yields the protein CSARRGDGSYEQYF.

The chain couples TRBV7-8 to TRBJ2-3, with D maybe TRBD2 (6 bases). The V end was cut by 6 bases, the J end by 4 bases, with 14 bases between. This CDR3 contains 14 residues. Germline assignment: CDR1 SGHVS and CDR2 FQNEAQ. The CDR3 spells CASSNSGYADTQYF. The CDR3 nucleotides read TGTGCCAGCAGTAATAGCGGATATGCAGATACGCAGTATTTT.

This clonotype was picked up one time. This chain connects TRBV29-1 to TRBJ1-5; D not resolved. This CDR3 is built from 12 residues. V shed 7 bases and J shed 0 bases, with 7 bases lying between them. Germline CDR1 reads SQVTM; CDR2 reads ANQGSEA. CDR3: CSAGYSNQPQHF. As DNA, the CDR3 is TGCAGCGCAGGTTATAGCAATCAGCCCCAGCATTTT.

The rearrangement uses TRBV7-8 and TRBJ1-3; TRBD1 matches 8 bases. Per germline, CDR1 SGHVS and CDR2 FQNEAQ. The CDR3 has 15 residues. V shed 5 bases, J shed 2 bases, and the junction held 5 bases outside the gene matches. The CDR3 here is CASSPRTGTGNTIYF. DNA of the CDR3: TGTGCCAGCAGCCCCCGGACAGGGACTGGAAACACCATATATTTT.

The chain couples TRBV12-3 or TRBV12-4 to TRBJ1-5; D call uncertain. There are 15 residues in the CDR3. Trimming stripped 3 bases from V and 4 bases from J, with 13 bases between. For the CDR3, the DNA is TGTGCCAGCAGTTTTGCCCTCCTAGGTAATCAGCCCCAGCATTTT. Its protein is CASSFALLGNQPQHF.

This clonotype was observed a handful of times. CDR3 coding DNA: TGTGCCAGCAGAAAGGGGAGGTTACGGGACGAGCAGTACTTC. The encoded protein is CASRKGRLRDEQYF. This rearrangement joins TRBV6-2 or TRBV6-3 to TRBJ2-7; a weak D match, TRBD2 (6 bases). The CDR3 has 14 amino acids. Looked up from germline, CDR1 is MNHEY and CDR2 is SVGEGT. Trimming removed 6 bases at V and 5 bases at J, with 17 bases between.

The table lists this clonotype with a few counts. The gene calls are TRBV30 and TRBJ2-7, with TRBD1 matching over 10 bases. The germline V gene encodes CDR1 GTSNPN and CDR2 SVGIG (reference sequence). V lost 2 bases, J lost 2 bases, and 6 bases stayed unmatched. The CDR3 loop spans 15 amino acids. For the CDR3, the DNA is TGTGCCTGGAGTCGTGGGACAGGGGCTACCTACGAGCAGTACTTC. It encodes CAWSRGTGATYEQYF.

The chain couples TRBV18 to TRBJ2-3, with 8 bases matching TRBD2. The V segment lost 6 bases and the J segment 2 bases; nucleotides outside the gene matches: 16. The CDR3 consists of 18 residues. Germline CDR1 KGHSH, CDR2 LQKENI. The CDR3 DNA follows: TGTGCCAGCTCGCCGTCAGTCCTCGCGGGAGGCTCCACAGATACGCAGTATTTT. Its translation: CASSPSVLAGGSTDTQYF.

The chain employs TRBV6-5 and TRBJ1-2, with a weak D call TRBD1 (6 bases). The CDR3 spans 14 residues. V was clipped by 7 bases and J by 8 bases, with 20 bases between them. Per germline, CDR1 MNHEY and CDR2 SVGAGI. CDR3 sequence: CASKPTQGLWGYTF. The CDR3 DNA reads as TGTGCCAGCAAACCAACGCAGGGGTTATGGGGCTACACCTTC.

The sample holds a few counts of this clonotype. This rearrangement joins TRBV4-1 to TRBJ1-1; 11 bases agree with TRBD1. The CDR3 totals 14 residues. Germline CDR1 MGHRA, CDR2 YSYEKL. V shed 8 bases and J 11 bases; nucleotides not matched to a gene: 13. CDR3 coding DNA: TGCGCCAGCGAAAAAGGGACAGGGGGGGGGAACGCTTTCTTT. This gives the protein CASEKGTGGGNAFF.

This chain joins TRBV12-3 or TRBV12-4 and TRBJ2-1; D possibly corresponds to TRBD2 (6 bases). V was pared by 5 bases and J by 4 bases, with 18 bases between. The CDR3 runs to 16 residues. The CDR3 DNA reads TGTGCCAGCAGTGCCCTACCGGGAGTAGGGTACAATGAGCAGTTCTTC. Translating gives CASSALPGVGYNEQFF.

This clonotype was picked up a small number of times. The V gene is TRBV5-1, the J gene TRBJ1-2; no firm D call. CDR1 and CDR2 from the germline V gene are SGHRS and YFSETQ. The CDR3 length is 14 residues. Trimming pared 0 bases from V and 3 bases from J, leaving 9 bases between. The DNA of the CDR3 is TGCGCCAGCAGCTTGGCCATAACAGACTATGGCTACACCTTC. Translation gives CASSLAITDYGYTF.

This clonotype appeared a single time. The chain joins TRBV30 to TRBJ2-2, with unresolved D. V was pared by 5 bases and J by 7 bases, with 14 bases between. CDR3 size: 13 residues. Germline values: CDR1 GTSNPN, CDR2 SVGIG (reference sequence). In nucleotides, the CDR3 is TGTGCCTGGTCTTATCGGTTAAGCGGGGAGCTGTTTTTT. This translates into CAWSYRLSGELFF.

The table lists this clonotype with a few counts. V gene TRBV5-1 combines with J gene TRBJ2-3; D unresolved. The V gene's germline CDR1 is SGHRS and CDR2 YFSETQ. This CDR3 has 15 amino acids. V was cut by 2 bases and J by 1 base, with 11 bases left in between. CDR3 in DNA: TGCGCCAGCAGCTTTACTGGTTTGGGCACAGATACGCAGTATTTT. As protein: CASSFTGLGTDTQYF. The variable domain in full, with the rest retrieved from reference TRBV5-1 and TRBJ2-3, is KAGVTQTPRYLIKTRGQQVTLSCSPISGHRSVSWYQQTPGQGLQFLFEYFSETQRNKGNFPGRFSGRQFSNSRSEMNVSTLELGDSALYLCASSFTGLGTDTQYFGPGTRLTVL.

In this sample, this clonotype turned up a few times. The V and J genes are TRBV4-1 and TRBJ1-5, with D unresolved. Germline loops: CDR1 MGHRA, CDR2 YSYEKL. The CDR3 is 16 amino acids. Trimming took off 0 bases at V and 2 bases at J, with 11 bases between the two ends. The CDR3 DNA is TGCGCCAGCAGCCAAGAGGGTGGTGGGGGCAATCAGCCCCAGCATTTT. As protein: CASSQEGGGGNQPQHF.

The V and J genes are TRBV24-1 and TRBJ2-1; the D gene could be TRBD1 or TRBD2 (6 bases each). CDR1 is KGHDR and CDR2 is SFDVKD in the germline V gene. V lost 8 bases and J lost 3, with 16 bases in between. The CDR3 is 15 residues long. CDR3 bases: TGTGCCACCACTCCCGGAGGGGGGCTCTACAATGAGCAGTTCTTC. It translates to CATTPGGGLYNEQFF.

This clonotype has ten or more counts. This chain links TRBV10-3 with TRBJ2-1; 8 bases line up with TRBD2. The V gene's germline CDR1 is ENHRY and CDR2 SYGVKD. V gave up 10 bases and J gave up 2 bases; unmatched junction bases: 16. The CDR3 consists of 17 residues. The DNA of the CDR3 is TGTGCCACCCCTGGTGACGCGGGAGGCACTCCCTACAATGAGCAGTTCTTC. Amino acids: CATPGDAGGTPYNEQFF.

The chain is built from TRBV9 and TRBJ2-1; D gene ambiguous. The J call may be mistaken, given a closer DNA end match to TRBJ2-7. This CDR3 comprises 10 residues. The germline V gene has CDR1 SGDLS and CDR2 YYNGEE. CDR3 sequence reads: CASSGSEQYF. CDR3 nucleotides: TGTGCCAGCAGCGGTAGTGAGCAGTACTTC.

The rearrangement links TRBV2 to TRBJ2-7, with 10 positions matching TRBD1. CDR3 length: 13 amino acids. From germline, CDR1 is SNHLY and CDR2 FYNNEI. The trim removed 7 bases at V and 5 bases at J, leaving 5 bases unmatched. In nucleotides, the CDR3 is TGTGCCAGCATAGGGGACAGGGGCCACGAGCAGTACTTC. Translating gives CASIGDRGHEQYF.

The V call is TRBV20-1, the J call TRBJ1-2, with TRBD1 as a possible D gene (5 bases). Germline V CDR1 and CDR2: DFQATT, SNEGSKA (reference sequence). V dropped 3 bases and J dropped 6 bases, with 11 bases sitting between them. The CDR3 has 12 residues. The CDR3 nucleotides are TGCAGTGCTAGTGCAGGGCGGGATGGCTACACCTTC. Protein product: CSASAGRDGYTF.

This clonotype appeared a few times. The V and J genes are TRBV24-1 and TRBJ2-2, with 8 bases fitting TRBD2. The germline V gene encodes CDR1 KGHDR and CDR2 SFDVKD. CDR3 size: 17 residues. V gave up 6 bases and J gave up 0 bases; unmatched junction bases: 8. CDR3 sequence (DNA): TGTGCCACCAGTCAGAACCTACTAGCGGCGAACACCGGGGAGCTGTTTTTT. It translates to CATSQNLLAANTGELFF.

The chain uses TRBV20-1 and TRBJ1-4; a possible D gene is TRBD1 (6 bases). V lost 5 bases and J lost 2, with 12 bases in between. Germline-derived CDR1 and CDR2 are DFQATT and SNEGSKA (reference sequence). The CDR3 has 14 residues. This CDR3 reads CSAPWGRTNEKLFF. The CDR3 nucleotides are TGCAGTGCTCCCTGGGGGCGGACTAATGAAAAACTGTTTTTT.

This clonotype was seen more than once but under ten times. This chain connects TRBV20-1 to TRBJ2-5; 14 nucleotides match TRBD2. CDR1 and CDR2 from the germline V gene are DFQATT and SNEGSKA (reference sequence). With 5 bases clipped from V and 2 bases from J, the junction kept 10 bases outside the gene matches. The CDR3 totals 17 residues. DNA of the CDR3: TGCAGTGCTCGAGGACTAGCGGGGGGCCCTCTACAAGAGACCCAGTACTTC. This translates into CSARGLAGGPLQETQYF.

This clonotype was found many times. V and J are TRBV7-2 and TRBJ2-7; 12 bases agree with TRBD2. CDR1 and CDR2 (germline): SGHTA, FQGNSA. The CDR3 is 14 amino acids. The V and J ends lost 3 bases and 6 bases, in that order; junction bases with no gene match: 3. As DNA, the CDR3 is TGTGCCAGCAGCTTGAGACTAGCGGGGGTCGAGCAGTACTTC. The encoded protein is CASSLRLAGVEQYF.

The chain couples TRBV10-3 to TRBJ1-5; 8 bases map to TRBD1. V trimming: 0 bases; J trimming: 1 base; junction bases outside the gene matches: 2. The CDR3 is made up of 16 amino acids. Germline CDR1 ENHRY, CDR2 SYGVKD. CDR3 coding DNA: TGTGCCATCAGTGAGTCGAACAGGGGGAGCAATCAGCCCCAGCATTTT. This translates into CAISESNRGSNQPQHF.